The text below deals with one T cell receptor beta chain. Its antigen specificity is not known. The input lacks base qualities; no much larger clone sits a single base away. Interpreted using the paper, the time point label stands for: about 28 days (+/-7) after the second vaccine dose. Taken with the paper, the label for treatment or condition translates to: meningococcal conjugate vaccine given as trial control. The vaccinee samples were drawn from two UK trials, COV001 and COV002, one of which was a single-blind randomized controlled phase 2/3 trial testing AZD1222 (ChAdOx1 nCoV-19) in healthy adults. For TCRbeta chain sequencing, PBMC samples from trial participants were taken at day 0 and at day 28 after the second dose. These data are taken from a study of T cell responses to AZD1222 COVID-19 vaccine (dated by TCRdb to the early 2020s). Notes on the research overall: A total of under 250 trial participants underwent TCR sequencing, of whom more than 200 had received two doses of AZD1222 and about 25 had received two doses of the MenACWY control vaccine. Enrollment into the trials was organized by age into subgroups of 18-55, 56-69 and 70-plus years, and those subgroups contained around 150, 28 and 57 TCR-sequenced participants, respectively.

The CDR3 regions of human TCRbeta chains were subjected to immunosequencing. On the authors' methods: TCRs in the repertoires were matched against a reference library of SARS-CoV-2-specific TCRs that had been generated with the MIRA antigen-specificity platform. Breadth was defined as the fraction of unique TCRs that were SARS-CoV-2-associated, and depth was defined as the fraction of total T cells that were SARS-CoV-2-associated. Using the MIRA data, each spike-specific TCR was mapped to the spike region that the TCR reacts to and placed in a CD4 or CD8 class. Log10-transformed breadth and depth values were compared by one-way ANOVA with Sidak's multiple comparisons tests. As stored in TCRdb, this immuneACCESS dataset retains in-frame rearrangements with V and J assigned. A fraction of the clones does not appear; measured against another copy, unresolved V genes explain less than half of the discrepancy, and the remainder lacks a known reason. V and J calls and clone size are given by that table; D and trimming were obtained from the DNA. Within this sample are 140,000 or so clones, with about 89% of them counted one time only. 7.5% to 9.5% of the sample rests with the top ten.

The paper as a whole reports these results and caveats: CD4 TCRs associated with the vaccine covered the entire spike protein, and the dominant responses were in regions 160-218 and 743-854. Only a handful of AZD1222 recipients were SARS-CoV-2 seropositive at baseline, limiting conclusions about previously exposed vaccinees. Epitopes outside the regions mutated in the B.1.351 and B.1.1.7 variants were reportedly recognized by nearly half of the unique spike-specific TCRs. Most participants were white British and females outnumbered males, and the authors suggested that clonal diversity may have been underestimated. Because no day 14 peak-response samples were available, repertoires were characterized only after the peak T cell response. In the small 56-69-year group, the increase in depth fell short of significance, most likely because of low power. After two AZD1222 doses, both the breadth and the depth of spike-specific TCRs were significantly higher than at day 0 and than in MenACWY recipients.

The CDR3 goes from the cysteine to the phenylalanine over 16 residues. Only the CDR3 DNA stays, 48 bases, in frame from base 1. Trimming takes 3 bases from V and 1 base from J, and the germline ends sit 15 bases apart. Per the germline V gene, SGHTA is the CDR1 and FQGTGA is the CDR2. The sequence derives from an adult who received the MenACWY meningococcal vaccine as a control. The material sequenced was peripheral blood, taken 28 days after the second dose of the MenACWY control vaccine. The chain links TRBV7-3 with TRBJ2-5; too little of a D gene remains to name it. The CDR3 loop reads CASSFGPASSQETQYF. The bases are TGTGCCAGCAGCTTCGGCCCAGCGTCTTCCCAAGAGACCCAGTACTTC.